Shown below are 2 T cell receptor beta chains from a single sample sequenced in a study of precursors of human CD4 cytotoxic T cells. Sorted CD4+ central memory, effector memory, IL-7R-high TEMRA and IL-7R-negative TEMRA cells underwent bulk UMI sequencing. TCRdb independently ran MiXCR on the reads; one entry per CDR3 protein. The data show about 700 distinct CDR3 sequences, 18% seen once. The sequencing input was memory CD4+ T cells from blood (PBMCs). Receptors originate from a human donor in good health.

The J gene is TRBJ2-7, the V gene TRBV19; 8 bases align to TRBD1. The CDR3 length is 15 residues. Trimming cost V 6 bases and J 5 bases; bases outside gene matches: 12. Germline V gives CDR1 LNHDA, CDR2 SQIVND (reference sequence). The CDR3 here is CASSVLGTGSDEQYF. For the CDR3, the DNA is TGTGCCAGTAGCGTACTCGGGACAGGTAGCGACGAGCAGTACTTC. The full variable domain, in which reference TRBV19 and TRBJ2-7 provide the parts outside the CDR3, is DGGITQSPKYLFRKEGQNVTLSCEQNLNHDAMYWYRQDPGQGLRLIYYSQIVNDFQKGDIAEGYSVSREKKESFPLTVTSAQKNPTAFYLCASSVLGTGSDEQYFGPGTRLTVT.

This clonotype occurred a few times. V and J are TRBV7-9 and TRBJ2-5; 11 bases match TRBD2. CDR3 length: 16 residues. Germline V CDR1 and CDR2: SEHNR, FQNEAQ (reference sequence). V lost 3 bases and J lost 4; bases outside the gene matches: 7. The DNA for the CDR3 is TGTGCCAGCAGCTTCATACTAGCGGGAGTGGTAGAGACCCAGTACTTC. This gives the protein CASSFILAGVVETQYF.